This TCR beta chain is from a study of OX40 agonist ivuxolimab in advanced cancers. On this clone: Mismatch with germline at one junction end may stem from a read error.

The germline V gene has CDR1 LNHDA and CDR2 SQIVND (reference sequence). The CDR3 extends over 12 amino acids. Sequenced by immunoSEQ multiplex PCR; TCRdb stores in-frame clones only, minus some. The table includes 150,000 to 190,000 clones, approximately 94% detected once. The sequence came from an adult with an advanced solid tumor such as melanoma, head and neck, liver or kidney cancer. The material was CD4+ or CD8+ T cells sorted from blood, obtained in a trial of the OX40 agonist ivuxolimab. The chain joins TRBV19 to TRBJ2-1, with D possibly being TRBD1 (6 bases). The CDR3 region has the DNA TGTGCCAGTAATATACAGGGTCGTGAGCAGTTCTTC. This encodes CASNIQGREQFF.